This T cell receptor beta chain is from a study of T-cell memory formation after mild COVID-19. For this clonotype: Its matching antigen is unknown.

Via MiXCR, TCRdb re-called the 5' RACE reads, giving one row per CDR3 protein. The sample has hundreds of thousands of distinct CDR3 sequences, roughly 22% seen once. This CDR3 region has 14 residues. Per the germline V gene, CDR1 is SGDLS and CDR2 is YYNGEE. Study observations and caveats: Memory cells collected pre-infection included some clones that later responded, suggesting cross-reactive memory joined.

Sequences were obtained from PBMCs or a T cell subset sorted from them (not recorded which). V usage is TRBV9 and J usage is TRBJ1-1, with D perhaps TRBD1 (6 bases). This TCR derives from an adult woman who had mild COVID-19 (a few samples of this study predate the infection). Cell type and time point are not known. The CDR3 is CASDQGHQGTEAFF. The CDR3 bases are TGTGCTTCTGACCAGGGACATCAAGGGACTGAAGCTTTCTTT.